The source of this T cell receptor (beta chain) is a study of blood T cell repertoires in COVID-19. Background on the study: The United States, Italy and Spain were the sources of the acute and convalescent COVID-19 samples. PBMCs, B-cell-depleted T cells, or T cells provided the cDNA or gDNA that made up the material.

As originally analysed: Scientists estimated how many nucleated cells there were by amplifying reference gene primers. The assay was immunoSEQ multiplex PCR, and TCRdb's table has in-frame clones only and misses some. V, J and clone size are taken as reported in that table, and D and trimming were inferred from the DNA itself. The sample has 200,000 or so clones; 80% to 90% are singletons. Germline lookup yields CDR1 MNHEY and CDR2 SMNVEV (reference sequence). The CDR3 length is 17 residues. V was trimmed by 11 bases and J by 5 bases, leaving 28 bases between them. The V and J genes are TRBV27 and TRBJ2-1, with D perhaps matching TRBD2 (9 bases). The sequenced sample consisted of peripheral blood. This TCR was sampled from a man at least 80 years old with acute or convalescent COVID-19. The CDR3 reads CAAGGGWREGRNNEQFF. In DNA form, the CDR3 reads TGTGCCGCAGGGGGCGGTTGGCGGGAGGGCCGCAACAATGAGCAGTTCTTC.